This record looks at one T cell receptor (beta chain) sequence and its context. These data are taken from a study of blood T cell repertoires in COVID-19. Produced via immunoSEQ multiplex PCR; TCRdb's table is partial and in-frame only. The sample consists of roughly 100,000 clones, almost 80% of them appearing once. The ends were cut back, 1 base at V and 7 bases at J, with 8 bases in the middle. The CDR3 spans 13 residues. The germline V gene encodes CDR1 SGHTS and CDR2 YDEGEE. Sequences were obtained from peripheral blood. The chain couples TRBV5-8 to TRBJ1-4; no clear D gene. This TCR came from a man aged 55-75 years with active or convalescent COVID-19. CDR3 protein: CASSLMAVEKLFF. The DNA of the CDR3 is TGTGCCAGCAGCTTGATGGCAGTTGAAAAACTGTTTTTT.